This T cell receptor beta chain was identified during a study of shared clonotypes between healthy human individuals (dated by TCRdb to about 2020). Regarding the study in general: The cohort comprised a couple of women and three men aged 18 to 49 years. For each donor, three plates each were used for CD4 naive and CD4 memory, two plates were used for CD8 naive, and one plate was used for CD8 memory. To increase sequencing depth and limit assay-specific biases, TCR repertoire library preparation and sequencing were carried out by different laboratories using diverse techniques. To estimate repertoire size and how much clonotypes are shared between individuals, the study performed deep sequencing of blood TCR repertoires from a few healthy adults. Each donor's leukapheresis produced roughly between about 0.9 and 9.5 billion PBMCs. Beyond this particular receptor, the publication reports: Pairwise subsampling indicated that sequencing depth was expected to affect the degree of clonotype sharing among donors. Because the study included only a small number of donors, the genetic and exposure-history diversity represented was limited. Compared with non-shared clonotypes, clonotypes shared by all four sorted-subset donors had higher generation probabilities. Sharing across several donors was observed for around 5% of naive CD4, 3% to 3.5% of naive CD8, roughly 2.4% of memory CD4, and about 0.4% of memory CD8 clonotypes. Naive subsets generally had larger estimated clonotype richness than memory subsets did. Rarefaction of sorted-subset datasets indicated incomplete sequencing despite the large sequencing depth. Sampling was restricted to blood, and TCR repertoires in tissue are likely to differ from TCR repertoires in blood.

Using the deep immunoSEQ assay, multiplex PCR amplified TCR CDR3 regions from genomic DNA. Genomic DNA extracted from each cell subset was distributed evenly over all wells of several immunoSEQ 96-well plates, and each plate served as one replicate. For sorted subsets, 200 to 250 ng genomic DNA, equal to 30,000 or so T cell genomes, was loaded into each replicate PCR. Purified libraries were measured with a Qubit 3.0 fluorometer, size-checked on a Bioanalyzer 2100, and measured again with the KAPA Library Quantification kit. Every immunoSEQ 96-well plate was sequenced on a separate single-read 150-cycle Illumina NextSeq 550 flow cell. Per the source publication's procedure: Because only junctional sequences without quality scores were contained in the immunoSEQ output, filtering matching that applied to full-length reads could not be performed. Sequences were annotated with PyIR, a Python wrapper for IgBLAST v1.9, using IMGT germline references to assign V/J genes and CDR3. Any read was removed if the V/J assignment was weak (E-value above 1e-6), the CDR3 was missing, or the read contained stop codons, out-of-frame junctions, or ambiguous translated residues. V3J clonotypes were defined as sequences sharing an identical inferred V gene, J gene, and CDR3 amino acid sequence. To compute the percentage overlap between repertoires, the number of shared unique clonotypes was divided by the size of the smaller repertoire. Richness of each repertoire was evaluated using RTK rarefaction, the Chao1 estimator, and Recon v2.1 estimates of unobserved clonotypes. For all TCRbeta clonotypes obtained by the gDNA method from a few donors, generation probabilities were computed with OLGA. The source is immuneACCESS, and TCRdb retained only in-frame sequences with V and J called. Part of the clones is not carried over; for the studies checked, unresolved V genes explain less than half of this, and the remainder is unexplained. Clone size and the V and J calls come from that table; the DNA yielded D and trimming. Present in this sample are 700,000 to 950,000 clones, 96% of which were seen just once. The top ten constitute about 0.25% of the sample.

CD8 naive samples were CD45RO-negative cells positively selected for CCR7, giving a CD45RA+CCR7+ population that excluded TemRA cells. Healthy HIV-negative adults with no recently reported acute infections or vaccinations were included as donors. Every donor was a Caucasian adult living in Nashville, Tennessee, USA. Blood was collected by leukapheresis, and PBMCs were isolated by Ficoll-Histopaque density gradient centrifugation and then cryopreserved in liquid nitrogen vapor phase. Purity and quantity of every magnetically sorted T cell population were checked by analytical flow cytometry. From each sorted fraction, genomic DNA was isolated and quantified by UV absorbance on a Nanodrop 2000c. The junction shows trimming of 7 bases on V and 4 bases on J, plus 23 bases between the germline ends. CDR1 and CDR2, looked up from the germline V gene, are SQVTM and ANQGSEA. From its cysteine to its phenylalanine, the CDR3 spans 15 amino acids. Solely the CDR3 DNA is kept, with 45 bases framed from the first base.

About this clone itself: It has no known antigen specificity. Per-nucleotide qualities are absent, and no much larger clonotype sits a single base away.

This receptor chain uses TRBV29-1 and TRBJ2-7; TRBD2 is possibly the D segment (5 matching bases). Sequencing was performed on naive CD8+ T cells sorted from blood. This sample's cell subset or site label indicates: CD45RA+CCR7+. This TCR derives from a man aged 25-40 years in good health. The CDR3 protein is CSALGSGTSFYEQYF. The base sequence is TGCAGCGCCCTAGGGTCGGGAACAAGTTTTTACGAGCAGTACTTC.